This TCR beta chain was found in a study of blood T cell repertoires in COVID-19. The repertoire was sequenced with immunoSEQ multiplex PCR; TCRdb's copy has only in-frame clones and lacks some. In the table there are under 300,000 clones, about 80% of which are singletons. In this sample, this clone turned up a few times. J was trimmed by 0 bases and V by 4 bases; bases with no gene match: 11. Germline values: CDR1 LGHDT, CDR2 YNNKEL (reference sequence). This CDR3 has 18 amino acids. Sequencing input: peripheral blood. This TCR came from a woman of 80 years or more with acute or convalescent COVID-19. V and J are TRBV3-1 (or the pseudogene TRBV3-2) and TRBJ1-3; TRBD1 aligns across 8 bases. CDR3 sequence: CASSPSRDRFASGNTIYF. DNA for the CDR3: TGTGCCAGCAGCCCGTCCCGGGACAGGTTCGCCTCTGGAAACACCATATATTTT.